The clone carrying this TCR beta chain showed up just a few times. As yet, its antigen is unknown. CDR1 and CDR2 from the germline V gene are KGHDR and SFDVKD. CDR3 size: 16 residues. The germline V and J ends were trimmed by 1 base and 0 bases, with 8 bases remaining between them. This sample stems from a study of T-cell memory formation after mild COVID-19. Findings and limits, study-wide: CD4+ contracting clones were found mainly in CM and EM, and CD8+ ones in EMRA.

TCRdb recomputed calls from the 5' RACE reads with MiXCR, one row per CDR3 protein. The sample includes approximately 290,000 distinct CDR3 sequences, approximately 19% of them seen just once. Sequencing was carried out using PBMCs or a T cell subset sorted from them (not recorded which). This chain connects TRBV24-1 to TRBJ2-2; no clear D gene. The source of this sequence is a man aged 18 to 29 who had mild COVID-19 (a few samples of this study predate the infection). Cell type and time point are not known. CDR3 loop: CATSDLKGSNTGELFF. The CDR3 DNA sequence: TGTGCCACCAGTGATTTAAAGGGATCGAACACCGGGGAGCTGTTTTTT.